This passage covers 9 T cell receptor beta chains from one sample sequenced in a study of regulatory T cells in long-lasting Graves disease. This sample's time point: persistent/refractory GD, antithyroid drugs over 5 years with positive TRAb. PBMC-extracted RNA yielded the TCR library. In building TCR beta libraries, iRepertoire HTBI primers were used together with Arm-PCR of CDR3 regions. Via MiXCR, TCRdb re-called the multiplex PCR reads, giving one row per CDR3 protein. The repertoire has around 450,000 distinct CDR3 sequences, about 22% of them found once; the top ten carry around 7%. Sequenced material: peripheral blood mononuclear cells (PBMCs), taken when the disease was refractory, from a patient treated with antithyroid drugs. The origin of the receptors is a female donor with Graves disease.

The chain links TRBV19 to TRBJ1-5; D not certain. The germline V gene has CDR1 LNHDA and CDR2 SQIVND (reference sequence). The V end lost 4 bases, the J end lost 0 bases, and 10 bases lay between the germline ends. There are 15 residues in the CDR3. CDR3 sequence: CASSSSQISNQPQHF. For the CDR3, the DNA is TGTGCCAGTAGTAGCTCCCAGATTAGCAATCAGCCCCAGCATTTT.

This clonotype was observed at least ten times. V usage is TRBV3-1 and J usage is TRBJ1-6; D unclear. CDR1 is LGHDT, CDR2 YNNKEL, per germline (reference sequence). Trimming removed 4 bases at V and 8 bases at J, with 15 bases between. This CDR3 contains 15 residues. The CDR3 nucleotides are TGTGCCAGCAGCCGGCAGGCGGGATTGGATTCACCCCTCCACTTT. Its translation: CASSRQAGLDSPLHF.

The genes are TRBV7-2 and TRBJ1-5; unclear D gene. Germline CDR1 SGHTA, CDR2 FQGNSA. This CDR3 has 18 residues. Trimming removed 2 bases at V and 0 bases at J, with 17 bases between. The CDR3 here is CASSLQAMGQYSNQPQHF. CDR3 coding DNA: TGTGCCAGCAGCTTACAGGCTATGGGCCAGTATAGCAATCAGCCCCAGCATTTT.

This clonotype was counted ten times or more. The gene calls are TRBV27 and TRBJ1-1; TRBD1 agrees at 8 bases. V shed 2 bases, J shed 4 bases, and the junction held 9 bases outside the gene matches. Germline lookup yields CDR1 MNHEY and CDR2 SMNVEV (reference sequence). The CDR3 spans 16 residues. The CDR3 DNA reads TGTGCCAGCAGTTTACGGCAGGGGGCTTTGGGCACTGAAGCTTTCTTT. This codes for CASSLRQGALGTEAFF.

There are many counts of this clonotype. This chain uses TRBV28 with TRBJ2-5; no definite D call. The CDR3 runs to 19 residues. The germline V gene encodes CDR1 MDHEN and CDR2 SYDVKM. Trimming stripped 4 bases from V and 6 bases from J, with 30 bases between. This CDR3 is CASSSSLSPDPEGWKTQYF. The CDR3 nucleotides are TGTGCCAGCAGTTCCTCCCTATCACCCGACCCCGAAGGGTGGAAGACCCAGTACTTC.

This clonotype was detected only a few times. This rearrangement joins TRBV20-1 to TRBJ2-6; no definite D call. Germline-derived CDR1 and CDR2 are DFQATT and SNEGSKA (reference sequence). Trimming removed 4 bases from V and 0 bases from J, with 7 bases in between. The CDR3 totals 14 residues. The CDR3 DNA is TGCAGTGCTAATCAGCCCTCTGGGGCCAACGTCCTGACTTTC. It is translated as CSANQPSGANVLTF.

The gene calls are TRBV5-1 and TRBJ1-1; no firm D call. Germline assignment: CDR1 SGHRS and CDR2 YFSETQ. V lost 4 bases to trimming and J lost 11 bases, with 18 bases between them. This CDR3 is built from 13 residues. CDR3 region: CASSPSPDFEAFF. The DNA of the CDR3 is TGCGCCAGCAGCCCGAGTCCGGACTTTGAGGCTTTCTTT. The full variable domain, rest sourced from reference TRBV5-1 and TRBJ1-1, is KAGVTQTPRYLIKTRGQQVTLSCSPISGHRSVSWYQQTPGQGLQFLFEYFSETQRNKGNFPGRFSGRQFSNSRSEMNVSTLELGDSALYLCASSPSPDFEAFFGQGTRLTVV.

This clonotype was seen only a few times. The genes are TRBV10-1 and TRBJ1-1; 7 positions match TRBD1. The CDR3 contains 13 residues. V lost 2 bases and J lost 11; bases outside the gene matches: 8. The germline CDR1 and CDR2 sequences are WNHNN and SYGVQD (reference sequence). For the CDR3, the DNA is TGCGCCAGCAGTGAGCCAGAGACAGGGACGGCTTTCTTT. It is translated as CASSEPETGTAFF.

This chain connects TRBV5-4 to TRBJ2-2, with D possibly matching TRBD1 (6 bases). The CDR3 loop spans 16 amino acids. CDR1 is SGHNT, CDR2 YYREEE, per germline (reference sequence). The germline V and J ends were trimmed by 3 bases and 4 bases, with 16 bases remaining between them. The CDR3 spells CASSWDGGLTTGELFF. In DNA form, the CDR3 reads TGTGCCAGCAGCTGGGATGGGGGCCTGACCACCGGGGAGCTGTTTTTT.